This T cell receptor (beta chain) was profiled in a study of vaccination and CD4 T cells after COVID-19. Study context: Convalescent donors were composed of six males and four females, of whom two were Hispanic. The peptides that stimulated the cells were overlapping spike peptides from SARS-CoV-2, HCoV-NL63, HCoV-OC43 and HCoV-229E.

In its sample, this clonotype was seen once. Its specificity is unknown. The Oncomine TCR Beta short-read assay sequenced DNA from cultured CD4+ T cells. TCRdb analysed the PCR reads with MiXCR anew, one entry per CDR3 protein. The table includes about 17,000 distinct CDR3 sequences, approximately 58% detected once. Indicated treatment: approximately nine-day PBMC culture with coronavirus spike peptide pools or control peptides (ViraFEST assay). Regarding the study as a whole: Median SARS-CoV-2-reactive clonotype numbers rose nonsignificantly, about 21 to 38.

The source material was CD4+ T cells from blood, cultured in vitro, sampled after SARS-CoV-2 vaccination. The TCR originated in a human donor who had recovered from COVID-19.

The CDR3 DNA is TGTGCCAGCAGCCTCACTAGCGGGACCCCAGATACGCAGTATTTT. Encoded protein: CASSLTSGTPDTQYF. The chain has TRBV5-3 and TRBJ2-3, with 10 bases that match TRBD2. TRBV5-3 is treated as an ORF (open reading frame) with a function not yet certain. With V trimmed by 8 bases and J by 4 bases, 10 bases remained unmatched. The CDR3 is 15 residues long.